The entry below describes one TCR beta chain. In the source study's methods: From reference gene primer amplification, estimates of nucleated cell counts were derived. Measured with immunoSEQ multiplex PCR; TCRdb has only the in-frame clones, and not every one. The DNA gave D and trimming, while V, J and clone size come from that table. The table lists some 270,000 clones, roughly 84% of them singletons. The CDR3 runs 13 residues. Trimming removed 8 bases from V and 6 bases from J; junction bases left unmatched: 5. Germline-derived CDR1 and CDR2 are SNHLY and FYNNEI. The sample comes from a study of blood T cell repertoires in COVID-19. Overall study: Samples came from the United States, Italy and Spain, spanning acute and convalescent COVID-19.

The sample taken for sequencing was peripheral blood. The gene calls are TRBV2 and TRBJ1-5, with TRBD1 identical over 9 bases. This receptor was identified in a woman aged 40 to 50 who had recovered from COVID-19. The CDR3 protein is CASRDREGQPQHF. The DNA for the CDR3 is TGTGCCAGCCGGGACAGGGAAGGTCAGCCCCAGCATTTT.